Sequencing of this T cell receptor (beta chain) was carried out in a study of blood T cell repertoires in COVID-19 (TCRdb year 2020). A note on the overall study: Samples from collaborators originated in the United States, Italy and Spain and spanned both the acute and convalescent phases of COVID-19. The prospective study material was composed of cDNA or gDNA derived from T cells, B-cell-depleted T cells, or PBMCs. Subjects who had been exposed to COVID-19, were actively infected with it, or had recovered from it provided the deeply sampled blood TCRbeta repertoires that made up the dataset. A freely available public database, intended as a resource for researchers studying the immune response to SARS-CoV-2, is where the repertoires were released. The samples were drawn from the first 160 participants of the ongoing ImmuneRACE study and from 1,254 subjects provided by 6 global collaborators. A de-identified subject ID, COVID-19 status, age in years and sex were almost always included in the sample metadata. Where HLA class I and class II types were available, the types were taken from metadata supplied by the sample provider, not from assay-based typing. Results and caveats for the whole study, not just this receptor: The quantity of clinical and demographic metadata differed by source and by participant and was supplied without curation.

With respect to this clone: Its antigen specificity is not known. Qualities for individual bases were not recorded, and no much larger clone is one base off.

Germline trimming: 2 bases from V, 7 bases from J; junction bases outside gene matches: 7. The CDR3, cysteine through phenylalanine, is 15 amino acids long. Just the 45-base CDR3 DNA is kept, in frame starting at base 1. As encoded in the germline V gene, CDR1 is SGHDN while CDR2 is FVKESK. The immunoSEQ Assay, a bias-controlled multiplex PCR, was used to amplify TCRbeta CDR3 regions from genomic DNA. The original methods were these. The number of nucleated cells in each sample was estimated from the amplification of reference gene primers within the assay. To quantify the absolute abundance of each unique TCRbeta CDR3 rearrangement, sequence reads were collapsed and filtered. Productive Simpson clonality was computed per sample as the square root of Simpson's diversity index over productive rearrangements. The table comes from immuneACCESS by way of TCRdb, which keeps in-frame sequences with V and J called. Part of the clones is missing from these tables; in studies checked, under half for an unresolved V gene and the rest for unknown reasons. V and J calls and clone size are as listed in that table; D and trimming were resolved from the DNA. For this sample the table gives 90,000 to 150,000 clones, of which approximately 80% were detected only once. The ten largest clonotypes hold approximately 7.9% of the sample.

Whole blood was collected in K2EDTA tubes by collaborating institutions according to the institutions' own protocols. For TCRbeta analysis, collaborators shipped samples as frozen whole blood, isolated PBMCs, or DNA extracted from either of those sample types. The sequence was obtained from a human donor in a cohort sampled during active COVID-19. The sequenced material came from peripheral blood. The V and J segments used are TRBV14 and TRBJ1-4; TRBD1 matches 7 bases in the middle. The CDR3 region: CASSQQQGFSEKLFF. The sequenced DNA is TGTGCCAGCAGCCAACAACAGGGGTTTTCTGAAAAACTGTTTTTT. Reference TRBV14 and TRBJ1-4 proteins supply the regions before and after the CDR3; the full variable domain is: EAGVTQFPSHSVIEKGQTVTLRCDPISGHDNLYWYRRVMGKEIKFLLHFVKESKQDESGMPNNRFLAERTGGTYSTLKVQPAELEDSGVYFCASSQQQGFSEKLFFGSGTQLSVL.